What follows are 14 T cell receptor beta chains derived from one specimen sequenced in a study of preoperative IRX-2 immunotherapy in early breast cancer. Treatment: preoperative locoregional IRX-2 cytokine immunotherapy. Data came from immunoSEQ multiplex PCR; TCRdb stores just in-frame clones and leaves some out. The sample has some 5,900 clones, 55% to 70% seen once. The sequencing here drew on tumor tissue, taken before IRX-2 immunotherapy. The receptors stem from a human donor with breast cancer.

This clone was picked up a small number of times. The J gene is TRBJ2-7, the V gene TRBV7-6; 8 bases match TRBD1. The CDR3 consists of 14 residues. The junction had 1 base not matched to a gene; V was cut back by 2 bases and J by 1 base. Germline loops: CDR1 SGHVS, CDR2 FNYEAQ. In nucleotides, the CDR3 is TGTGCCAGCAGCTTACGACAGGGGTCCTACGAGCAGTACTTC. It yields the protein CASSLRQGSYEQYF.

This clone showed up just a few times. The chain has TRBV18 and TRBJ2-1; no firm D call. Germline V gives CDR1 KGHSH, CDR2 LQKENI. The V gene lost 3 bases and the J gene lost 8 bases, with 11 bases spanning the gap. The CDR3 contains 13 residues. CDR3 region: CASSPSLFDEQFF. The DNA of the CDR3 is TGTGCCAGCTCACCGTCGTTGTTCGATGAGCAGTTCTTC. The whole variable domain, filled in from reference TRBV18 and TRBJ2-1, reads NAGVMQNPRHLVRRRGQEARLRCSPMKGHSHVYWYRQLPEEGLKFMVYLQKENIIDESGMPKERFSAEFPKEGPSILRIQQVVRGDSAAYFCASSPSLFDEQFFGPGTRLTVL.

In this sample, this clone turned up once. The V gene is TRBV11-3, the J gene TRBJ2-5; D gene ambiguous. Trimming shortened V by 1 base and J by 0 bases, and 9 bases separated the two germline ends. CDR3 size: 15 residues. Per germline, CDR1 SGHNT and CDR2 YENEEA. The CDR3 is CASSLVWGNQETQYF. The CDR3 DNA reads as TGTGCCAGCAGCTTAGTATGGGGAAACCAAGAGACCCAGTACTTC. Using reference TRBV11-3 and TRBJ2-5 for the parts outside the CDR3, the full variable domain is EAGVVQSPRYKIIEKKQPVAFWCNPISGHNTLYWYLQNLGQGPELLIRYENEEAVDDSQLPKDRFSAERLKGVDSTLKIQPAELGDSAVYLCASSLVWGNQETQYFGPGTRLLVL.

This clone was recorded only once. The chain is built from TRBV11-3 and TRBJ2-2; 9 nucleotides line up with TRBD2. J lost 5 bases, V lost 1 base, and 2 bases had no gene match. Germline V gives CDR1 SGHNT, CDR2 YENEEA. This CDR3 region has 15 residues. For the CDR3, the DNA is TGTGCCAGCAGCTTAGGTACTAGCGGGACCGGGGAGCTGTTTTTT. This codes for CASSLGTSGTGELFF.

V is TRBV7-7 and J is TRBJ2-3, with D possibly TRBD2 on 6 matching bases. Between the trimmed V and J ends, which lost 3 bases and 7 bases, there was a span of 23 bases. Germline-derived CDR1 and CDR2 are SSHAT and FNYEAQ (reference sequence). The length of the CDR3 is 17 residues. The DNA of the CDR3 is TGTGCCAGCAGCTTGGAGCAGGGAGGCTTTATCGGAAATACGCAGTATTTT. Translation: CASSLEQGGFIGNTQYF.

The chain carries TRBV28 and TRBJ1-4; 12 bases fit TRBD1. CDR3 length: 20 residues. The germline V gene has CDR1 MDHEN and CDR2 SYDVKM. The V gene end was trimmed by 4 bases and the J gene end by 1 base; junction bases not matched to a gene: 13. CDR3 region: CASSSAGTGGVRETNEKLFF. The CDR3 DNA is TGTGCCAGCAGTTCGGCCGGGACAGGGGGCGTCAGGGAAACTAATGAAAAACTGTTTTTT.

This clone was seen once. J is TRBJ2-1 and V is TRBV11-3, with D unclear. V was cut by 2 bases and J by 5 bases, with 10 bases left in between. Germline V CDR1 and CDR2: SGHNT, YENEEA. The CDR3 runs to 14 residues. CDR3 nucleotides: TGTGCCAGCAGCTTATCTTGGGAAAACAATGAGCAGTTCTTC. It codes for CASSLSWENNEQFF.

This clone was detected only once. V usage is TRBV22-1 and J usage is TRBJ2-7; the D segment call TRBD1 is taken from the table without a DNA check. TRBV22-1 is tagged as a pseudogene. The CDR3 is 15 amino acids. The CDR3, as DNA: TGTGCCAGCAGCGTATCGGGGACAGGGTTTCGCGAGCAGTACTTC. Encoded protein: CASSVSGTGFREQYF.

This clone is classed as medium-sized. This chain links TRBV11-3 with TRBJ2-7, with D possibly being TRBD1 or TRBD2 (5 bases each). This CDR3 is 15 amino acids long. The V gene's germline CDR1 is SGHNT and CDR2 YENEEA. The V gene lost 4 bases and the J gene lost 7 bases, with 20 bases spanning the gap. CDR3 nucleotide sequence: TGTGCCAGCAGCTGGGAAGCAGGATCGGGGCTGGAGCAGTACTTC. This codes for CASSWEAGSGLEQYF.

This rearrangement joins TRBV6-8 to TRBJ2-1, with 7 positions matching TRBD2. This CDR3 has 15 residues. J gave up 2 bases and V 5 bases, and 6 bases lay outside the gene matches. The germline CDR1 and CDR2 sequences are MNHGY and SAAAGT. In nucleotides, the CDR3 is TGTGCCAGCAGTCCTAGCGGAGGCACCTACAATGAGCAGTTCTTC. Amino acids: CASSPSGGTYNEQFF.

This clone has only one observation. The chain carries TRBV28 and TRBJ1-2, with 7 bases identical to TRBD1. V shed 6 bases, J shed 7 bases, and the junction held 8 bases outside the gene matches. CDR1 and CDR2 (germline): MDHEN, SYDVKM. The CDR3 has 13 amino acids. CDR3 nucleotide sequence: TGTGCCAGCAGCAAACAGGGGTGGGGTGGCTACACCTTC. As protein: CASSKQGWGGYTF.

V is TRBV18 and J is TRBJ1-4; D is ambiguous. This CDR3 has 15 residues. Germline assignment: CDR1 KGHSH and CDR2 LQKENI. The germline V and J ends were trimmed by 6 bases and 0 bases, with 11 bases remaining between them. CDR3 loop: CASSPNIATNEKLFF. CDR3 coding DNA: TGTGCCAGCTCCCCGAACATAGCAACTAATGAAAAACTGTTTTTT.

The V gene is TRBV2, the J gene TRBJ2-7; D gene ambiguous. CDR3 size: 13 residues. Germline CDR1 and CDR2: SNHLY and FYNNEI. V lost 1 base, J lost 2 bases, and 6 bases lay in between. The CDR3 DNA follows: TGTGCCAGCAGTGAAGACCTAACCTACGAGCAGTACTTC. It specifies CASSEDLTYEQYF.

Relative to its sample, this clone is medium-sized. V and J are TRBV11-3 and TRBJ2-7; 8 bases fit TRBD2. V shed 1 base, J shed 4 bases, and the junction held 6 bases outside the gene matches. The germline V gene has CDR1 SGHNT and CDR2 YENEEA. The CDR3 has 15 amino acids. For the CDR3, the DNA is TGTGCCAGCAGCTTAGTAGGAACTAGCGGATACGAGCAGTACTTC. This sequence encodes CASSLVGTSGYEQYF.